This T cell receptor (beta chain) was found in a study of cytomegalovirus exposure and HLA in healthy donors listed by TCRdb under 2017. A note on the overall study: In an earlier analysis of several hundred of the donors, 276 Gb of sequence data and just under 120 million unique TCR beta sequences from roughly 200 million T cells were reported. In an earlier analysis of 550 to 700 of the donors, high-throughput TCR beta sequencing was used to judge whether each TCR beta V gene segment behaved as functional or pseudogenic. Class I and class II HLA loci were covered by the typing at four-digit resolution. Several DR-DQ haplotypes were handled as single units for association and clustering because linkage in the cohort was strong. Typing coverage differed by locus: A, B, C, DRB1 and DQB1 were typed in about 620-640 donors, DQA1 in 500 to 550, DPA1 in approximately 610, and DPB1 in around 440. In addition to the first cohort of approximately 650 subjects, a separate validation cohort of about 120 different subjects was used. A later genetic analysis used genome-wide SNP genotypes for about 55% of the 666 donors, treating that subset as a discovery cohort. High-throughput TCR immunosequencing, statistical association of individual TCRs with disease status, and machine learning were combined to predict cytomegalovirus infection status. In the later analysis, no new phenotypic data were used to find candidate immune exposures; instead, reliance was placed on TCR beta sequences and their occurrence across donors. Using immunosequencing, the study profiled T cell repertoires from roughly 650 subjects and related those repertoires to cytomegalovirus serostatus. Approximately 300 gigabases of sequencing data and approximately 85 million unique TCR sequences were included in an early release covering roughly 700 HLA-typed donors. Across 300 to 500 genotyped donors of the cohort, an average of about 250,000 unique TCR beta nucleotide sequences per donor were sequenced, and 15% to 20% of those sequences were non-productive. Of the approximately 400 genotyped donors, approximately 81% were placed in the genetic ancestry cluster associated with self-reported Caucasian donors. Donor age, sex, ethnicity and CMV serostatus were compiled together with the repertoire data. In a later analysis, previously published TCR beta repertoires from 670 or so donors were re-analyzed and high-resolution HLA genotyping was added so that TCR occurrence patterns could be studied. All discovery cohort repertoires had been generated using a single sequencing platform. The study aimed to test whether cataloging public T cell receptors could reveal signatures of past pathogen exposure.

The cohort comprised 666 healthy bone marrow donors. At the time of sampling, every cohort member was nominally healthy, though immune exposures that went unrecorded were likely present. The donor was CMV seronegative and belonged to the group of around 350 seronegative cohort members. Every donor gave a peripheral blood sample, and the peripheral blood mononuclear cells from that sample were used for TCR beta sequencing. The Qiagen DNeasy Blood Extraction Kit was used to extract genomic DNA from the blood cell samples. A remark on this clone: Its cognate antigen has yet to be identified. Base qualities are not at hand, and no much larger clone is one base apart.

The germline V and J ends show losses of 5 bases and 3 bases respectively, and no gene match explains 6 bases of the junction. The CDR3 runs 15 residues from the cysteine to the phenylalanine. Solely the CDR3 DNA is kept, with 45 bases framed from the first base. The germline V gene supplies CDR1 MNHEY and CDR2 SVGAGI. Here is what the overall study found, with its caveats: Linkage disequilibrium might explain the correlated functional status among segregating V segments, but an unknown experimental factor could not be ruled out. In a later genetic analysis, fewer N-insertions in productive TCRs were reported among donors in an Asian-associated ancestry cluster than the roughly 700-donor mean. When HLA alleles, especially DR and DQ, strongly co-occurred, TCR associations were difficult to assign to individual alleles. The classifier was reported to diagnose cytomegalovirus status with high specificity and sensitivity in both the original and validation cohorts. Most CMV-associated TCR beta chains appeared to be HLA-restricted in a later analysis, and the HLA associations seemed to be driven largely by CMV exposure. The sequencing pipeline was judged likely to have produced a cluster of highly shared sequence variants as a technical artifact. Most TCR sequences were observed very rarely across donors, whereas some public TCRs were present in many individuals. In the study, 150 to 200 TCR beta chains were listed as associated with cytomegalovirus. Sequencing depth was assumed to be roughly uniform across donors in the presence/absence analyses, though that assumption may not hold. In a later genetic analysis, a missense DCLRE1C variant was associated with V-gene and J-gene trimming of TCR beta chains, and the association was replicated in an independent cohort. Because counts were too low, roughly 16 rarely observed V segments, including chromosome 9 orphons, were left out of the earlier analysis of roughly 600 of the donors. A later analysis found that TCR association rates varied across HLA loci, with DRB1 alleles showing the most associated TCRs and HLA-C alleles the fewest. In an earlier analysis of a few hundred of the donors, most TCR beta V segments were observed in productive rearrangements about 90% or about 30% of the time, broadly matching IMGT annotations. The authors suggested that the approach could potentially be extended to other disease states and immunological phenotypes. CMV serostatus was the only immune exposure information available for the cohort. A few of the identified cytomegalovirus-associated TCR beta chains were confirmed in vitro to be specific for cytomegalovirus antigens. Some IMGT-functional V segments, including TRBV6-2 and TRBV6-3, could not be distinguished by the 87-base-pair reads and were therefore excluded. A further reported finding was that TCR beta sequences accurately predicted the HLA-A and HLA-B alleles for most subjects in the first cohort. Because HLA typing was unavailable for some donors at each locus, only the typed subset was used in association tests. A later analysis reported that several top co-occurrence clusters appeared linked to parvovirus B19, influenza, CMV and Epstein-Barr virus. This cohort had only TCR beta chains sequenced, and the lack of alpha or paired-chain data limited which features could be detected. A later analysis found that HLA-associated TCR beta chains were more clonally expanded and had lower generation probabilities than equally common non-associated chains. In a later analysis, some 18,000 TCR beta sequences were associated with specific HLA alleles at a false discovery rate of 0.05.

Library construction relied on the immunoSEQ multiplex PCR assay. For the multiplex PCR, a mixture combining 60 forward primers for TCR Vbeta segments and 13 reverse primers for TCR Jbeta segments was used. Amplification of the CDR3 region of rearranged TCR beta genes was performed with a multiplex PCR assay on genomic DNA. The Illumina HiSeq System was used to sequence the amplified TCR beta libraries as 87-base-pair reads. Turning to the authors' computational methods: A later analysis counted 65 million to 90 million unique TCR beta chains across the 650 to 700 repertoires, and some 11 million of these chains were shared by at least two donors. To remove PCR and sequencing errors, raw reads were error-corrected and collapsed into unique sequences using a nearest-neighbor algorithm that merged closely related sequences. To assign V, D and J gene segments, CDR3 sequences were aligned to IMGT reference sequences. For a sequence to be retained, a match of at least six nucleotides was required to both a V gene segment and a J gene segment. Rearrangements were called productive when the CDR3 lacked stop codons and stayed in frame with V and J; all others were non-productive. Following IMGT convention, CDR3 was defined as the stretch from the second conserved V-encoded cysteine up to the conserved J-encoded phenylalanine. The earlier analysis of about 640 of the donors excluded any sequence lacking an unambiguous match to a single V gene segment. An earlier analysis of some 610 of the donors called V segments functional above 56.7% productive rearrangements and segregating when the between-donor standard deviation exceeded 5%. A statistical classification framework was developed to diagnose cytomegalovirus status using the catalog of TCR beta chain sequences. In a later analysis, V and J genes were assigned by comparing TCR nucleotide sequences against IMGT/GENE-DB human TR gene sequences. A later analysis assigned CDR3 sequences and most-parsimonious VDJ recombination scenarios with the TCRdist pipeline. In a later analysis, every TCR beta chain was defined by the combination of its CDR3 amino acid sequence and its V-gene family, and reads without a unique V-gene family were dropped. In a later analysis, several hundred highly shared, low-generation-probability nucleotide sequences were removed to address suspected cross-contamination and a sequencing artifact. In a later analysis, a clonal expansion index was calculated for each public chain from normalized within-repertoire ranks of inferred template counts. A later analysis computed generation probabilities with a VDJ recombination model fitted to out-of-frame rearrangements, and checked the results against IGoR. Hypergeometric tests were used in a later analysis to score TCR-TCR, TCR-HLA and TCR-CMV co-occurrence, with a repertoire-size bias correction applied to the TCR pairs. In a later analysis, false discovery rates were estimated by permuting HLA or CMV assignments 20 times. In a later analysis, co-occurring TCRs were grouped using DBSCAN, with TCRdist sequence similarity added in when clustering inside HLA-allele-positive subsets. Repertoires with fewer than 30,000 or more than 120,000 public chains were left out of co-occurrence clustering, as were about five repertoires with anomalous nucleotide sharing. TCRdb took this table from immuneACCESS and kept in-frame rearrangements with V and J called. Such tables lack part of the clones; where checked against another copy, unresolved V genes explain under half of the gap, and the rest is unexplained. The DNA was the basis for D and trimming; V, J and clone size are from that table. In all, the sample holds roughly 250,000 clones, and about four fifths of those were seen once. In total, the top ten clones hold over 0.3% of the sample.

Sequenced material: PBMCs. The sequence links TRBV6-5 to TRBJ2-7; TRBD2 aligns with 11 central bases. This receptor was obtained from a girl aged 2-15 years in good health and CMV-seronegative. The sequence in DNA is TGTGCCAGCAGTAACCTAGCGGGAGGAGACTACGAGCAGTACTTC. Its protein is CASSNLAGGDYEQYF.